A selection of T cell receptor beta chains follows, all from one sample in a study of cytomegalovirus exposure and HLA in healthy donors. Using immunoSEQ multiplex PCR, the repertoire was profiled, and TCRdb retains in-frame clones only, with some absent. The ten most abundant clones cover about 2.3% of a sample with roughly 53,000 clones. Sequences were obtained from PBMCs. The source is a female donor in good health and CMV-seronegative. Both conserved end residues are part of each CDR3. D genes are given only for firm matches.

TRBV28	TRBJ1-2	-	TGTGCCAGCAGATGGACATTAAGCTATGGCTACACCTTC	CASRWTLSYGYTF
TRBV6-1	TRBJ1-2	-	TGTGCCAGCAGTGACAACGGGAGATACTATGGCTACACCTTC	CASSDNGRYYGYTF
TRBV7-6	TRBJ1-4	TRBD1	TGTGCCAGCAGCTTGGGACAGCCTAATGAAAAACTGTTTTTT	CASSLGQPNEKLFF
TRBV5-6	TRBJ1-1	-	TGTGCCAGCAGCTTCAGTCAGGGGAATATGGAGGACTCTGAAGCTTTCTTT	CASSFSQGNMEDSEAFF
TRBV7-2	TRBJ1-1	-	TGTGCCAGCAGCTTAGGGAACACAGGGACTGAAGCTTTCTTT	CASSLGNTGTEAFF
TRBV29-1	TRBJ2-7	-	TGCAGCGCCGTTGTGCCGCAGGGGAACTACGAGCAGTACTTC	CSAVVPQGNYEQYF
TRBV30	TRBJ2-7	TRBD2	TGTGCCTGTACCGGGACTAACTTCTCCTACGAGCAGTACTTC	CACTGTNFSYEQYF
TRBV28	TRBJ1-4	-	TGTGCCAGCGGAATACAGGGTGGCGGTGAAAAACTGTTTTTT	CASGIQGGGEKLFF
TRBV16	TRBJ1-2	-	TGTGCCAGCAGCCAATCGACAGCCTATCATGGCTACACCTTC	CASSQSTAYHGYTF
TRBV30	TRBJ1-5	-	TGTGCCTGGAACCCGGGGACACGATCGAGTCAGCCCCAGCATTTT	CAWNPGTRSSQPQHF
TRBV7-2	TRBJ2-5	-	TGTGCCAGCAGCTTTTCGGGGTTTGAGACCCAGTACTTC	CASSFSGFETQYF